This T cell receptor beta chain was documented in a study of T cells in Graves' hyperthyroidism and ophthalmopathy. Looking at the study overall: Sampling of peripheral blood happened at initial diagnosis, prior to any treatment. Study-wide points: Most thyroid clonotypes expanded above 0.001 appeared in blood too.

Exclusion followed for patients with uncontrolled infection, other autoimmune disease, pregnancy or lactation. CDR3 length: 16 amino acids. Germline CDR1 reads SEHNR; CDR2 reads FQNEAQ (reference sequence). The investigators amplified TCR beta CDR3 regions from RNA transcripts. TCR CDR3 underwent first-round RT-PCR with the HTBI primer set. TCRdb itself ran the multiplex PCR reads through MiXCR, one entry per CDR3 protein. This sample carries about 840,000 distinct CDR3 sequences, approximately 40% of them seen once, and the ten largest clones take approximately 8.7%. A remark on this clonotype: Antigen: not known. One end of the junction varies from germline; a read error may be responsible.

The TCR was taken from a man aged 18 to 35 with Graves' hyperthyroidism. Source material: blood. The chain links TRBV7-9 to TRBJ1-1, with TRBD1 identical over 10 bases. In DNA, the CDR3 is TGTGCCGGCAGCCTCACCGACAGGGGGCGTAAAACTGAAGCTTTCTTT. Its translation: CAGSLTDRGRKTEAFF.